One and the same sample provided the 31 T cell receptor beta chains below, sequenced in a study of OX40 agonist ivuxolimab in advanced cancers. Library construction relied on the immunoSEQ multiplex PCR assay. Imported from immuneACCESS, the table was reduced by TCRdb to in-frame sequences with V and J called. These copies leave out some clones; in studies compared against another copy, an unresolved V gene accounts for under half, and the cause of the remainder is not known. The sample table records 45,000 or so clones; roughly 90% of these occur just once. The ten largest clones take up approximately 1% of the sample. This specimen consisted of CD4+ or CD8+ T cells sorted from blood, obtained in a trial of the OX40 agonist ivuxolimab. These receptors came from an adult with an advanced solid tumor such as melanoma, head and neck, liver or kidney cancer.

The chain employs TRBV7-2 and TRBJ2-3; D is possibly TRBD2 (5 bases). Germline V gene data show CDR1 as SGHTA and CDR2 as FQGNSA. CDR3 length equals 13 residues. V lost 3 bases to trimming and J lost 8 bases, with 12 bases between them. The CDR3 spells CASSLRRLSTQYF. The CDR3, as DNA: TGTGCCAGCAGCTTGCGGAGGTTAAGTACGCAGTATTTT. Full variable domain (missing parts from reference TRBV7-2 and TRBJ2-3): GAGVSQSPSNKVTEKGKDVELRCDPISGHTALYWYRQSLGQGLEFLIYFQGNSAPDKSGLPSDRFSAERTGGSVSTLTIQRTQQEDSAVYLCASSLRRLSTQYFGPGTRLTVL.

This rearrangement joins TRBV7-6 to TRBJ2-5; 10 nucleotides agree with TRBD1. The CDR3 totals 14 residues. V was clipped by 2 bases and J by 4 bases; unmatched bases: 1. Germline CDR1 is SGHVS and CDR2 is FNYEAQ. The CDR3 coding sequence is TGTGCCAGCAGCTTAAGGACAGGGGGAGAGACCCAGTACTTC. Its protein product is CASSLRTGGETQYF.

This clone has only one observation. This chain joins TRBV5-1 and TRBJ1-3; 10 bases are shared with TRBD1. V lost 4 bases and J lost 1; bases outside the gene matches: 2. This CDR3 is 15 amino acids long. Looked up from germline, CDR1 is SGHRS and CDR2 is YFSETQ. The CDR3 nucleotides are TGCGCCAGCAGCCGGGACAGGGGATCTGGAAACACCATATATTTT. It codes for CASSRDRGSGNTIYF.

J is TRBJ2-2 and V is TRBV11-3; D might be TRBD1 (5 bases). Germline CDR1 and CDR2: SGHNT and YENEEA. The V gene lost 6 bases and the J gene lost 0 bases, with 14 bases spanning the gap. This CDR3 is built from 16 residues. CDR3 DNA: TGTGCCAGCAGGGCATCTTCCAGGGCGAACACCGGGGAGCTGTTTTTT. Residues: CASRASSRANTGELFF.

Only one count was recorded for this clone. CDR3 sequence reads: CASSQDLSTDTQYF. CDR3 in DNA: TGTGCCAGCAGTCAGGATCTAAGCACAGATACGCAGTATTTT. The J gene is TRBJ2-3, the V gene TRBV6-4; D call uncertain. The CDR3 is made up of 14 amino acids. Deletions cut 5 bases from V and 0 bases from J, with 9 bases between. Per germline, CDR1 MRHNA and CDR2 SNTAGT.

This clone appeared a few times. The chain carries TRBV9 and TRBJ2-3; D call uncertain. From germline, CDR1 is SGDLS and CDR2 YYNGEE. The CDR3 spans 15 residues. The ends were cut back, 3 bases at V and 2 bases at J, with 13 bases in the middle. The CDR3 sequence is CASSESRVDTDTQYF. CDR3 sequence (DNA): TGTGCCAGCAGCGAGAGTCGGGTGGACACAGATACGCAGTATTTT.

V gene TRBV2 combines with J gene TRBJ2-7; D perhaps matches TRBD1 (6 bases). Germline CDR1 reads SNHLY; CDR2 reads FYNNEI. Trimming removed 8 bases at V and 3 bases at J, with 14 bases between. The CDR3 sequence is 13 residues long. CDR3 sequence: CASELGAHYEQYF. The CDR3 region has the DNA TGTGCCAGCGAATTGGGGGCCCACTACGAGCAGTACTTC.

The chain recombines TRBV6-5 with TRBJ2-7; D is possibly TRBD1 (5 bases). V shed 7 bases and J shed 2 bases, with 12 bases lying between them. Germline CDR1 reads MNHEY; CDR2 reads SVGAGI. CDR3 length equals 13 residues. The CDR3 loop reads CASKAGKTYEQYF. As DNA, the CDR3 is TGTGCCAGCAAGGCAGGGAAGACCTACGAGCAGTACTTC.

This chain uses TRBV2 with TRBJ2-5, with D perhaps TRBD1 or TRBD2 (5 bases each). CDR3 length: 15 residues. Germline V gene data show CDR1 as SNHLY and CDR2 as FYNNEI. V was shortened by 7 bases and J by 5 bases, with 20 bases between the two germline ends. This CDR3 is CASTLLGTVEETQYF. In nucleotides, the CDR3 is TGTGCCAGCACTCTCCTCGGGACGGTGGAGGAGACCCAGTACTTC.

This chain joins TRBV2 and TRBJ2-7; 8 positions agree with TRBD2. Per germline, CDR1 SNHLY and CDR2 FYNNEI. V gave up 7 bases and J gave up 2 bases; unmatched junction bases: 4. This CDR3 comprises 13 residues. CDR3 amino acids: CASKSGSPYEQYF. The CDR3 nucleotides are TGTGCCAGCAAGAGCGGGAGTCCCTACGAGCAGTACTTC.

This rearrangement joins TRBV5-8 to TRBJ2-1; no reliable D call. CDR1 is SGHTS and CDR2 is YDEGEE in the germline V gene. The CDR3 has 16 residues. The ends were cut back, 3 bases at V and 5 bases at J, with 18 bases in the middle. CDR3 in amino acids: CASSSRLTFRDNEQFF. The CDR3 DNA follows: TGTGCCAGCAGCTCCCGTCTCACGTTCAGAGACAATGAGCAGTTCTTC.

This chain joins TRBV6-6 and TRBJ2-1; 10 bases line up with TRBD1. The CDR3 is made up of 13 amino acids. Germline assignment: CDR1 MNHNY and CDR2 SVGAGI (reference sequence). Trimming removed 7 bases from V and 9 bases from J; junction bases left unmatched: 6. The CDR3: CASTKTGGAEQFF. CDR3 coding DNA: TGTGCCAGCACCAAGACAGGGGGCGCTGAGCAGTTCTTC.

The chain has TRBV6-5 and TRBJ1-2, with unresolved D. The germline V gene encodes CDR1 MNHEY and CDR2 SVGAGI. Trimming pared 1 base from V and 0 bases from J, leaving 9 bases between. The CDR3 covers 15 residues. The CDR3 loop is CASSYWAGPNYGYTF. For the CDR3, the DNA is TGTGCCAGCAGTTACTGGGCCGGGCCTAACTATGGCTACACCTTC.

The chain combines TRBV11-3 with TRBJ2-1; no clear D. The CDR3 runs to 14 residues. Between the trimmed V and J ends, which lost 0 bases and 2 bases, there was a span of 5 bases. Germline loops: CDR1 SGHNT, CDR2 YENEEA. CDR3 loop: CASSLDSAYNEQFF. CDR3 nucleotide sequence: TGTGCCAGCAGCTTAGATTCGGCCTACAATGAGCAGTTCTTC.

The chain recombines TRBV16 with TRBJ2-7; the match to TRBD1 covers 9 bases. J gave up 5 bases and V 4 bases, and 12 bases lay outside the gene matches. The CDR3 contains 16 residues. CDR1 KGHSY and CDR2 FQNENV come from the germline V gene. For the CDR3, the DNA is TGTGCCAGCAGCCCAGACCACCGGGACAGGGTCGACGAGCAGTACTTC. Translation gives CASSPDHRDRVDEQYF.

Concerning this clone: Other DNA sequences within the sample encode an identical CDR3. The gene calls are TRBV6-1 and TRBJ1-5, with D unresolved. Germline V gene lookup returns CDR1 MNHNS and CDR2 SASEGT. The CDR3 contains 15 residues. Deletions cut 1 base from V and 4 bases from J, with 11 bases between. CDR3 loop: CASSEGGRDNQPQHF. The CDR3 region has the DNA TGTGCCAGCAGTGAAGGAGGGAGGGATAATCAGCCCCAGCATTTT.

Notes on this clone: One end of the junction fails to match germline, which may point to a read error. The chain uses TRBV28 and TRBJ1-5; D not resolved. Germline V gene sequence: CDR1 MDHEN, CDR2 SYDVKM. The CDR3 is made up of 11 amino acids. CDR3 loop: CASSLEWQLDF. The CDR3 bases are TGTGCCAGCAGCCTAGAATGGCAGTTGGATTTT. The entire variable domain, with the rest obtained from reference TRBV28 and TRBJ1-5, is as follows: DVKVTQSSRYLVKRTGEKVFLECVQDMDHENMFWYRQDPGLGLRLIYFSYDVKMKEKGDIPEGYSVSREKKERFSLILESASTNQTSMYLCASSLEWQLDFGDGTRLSIL.

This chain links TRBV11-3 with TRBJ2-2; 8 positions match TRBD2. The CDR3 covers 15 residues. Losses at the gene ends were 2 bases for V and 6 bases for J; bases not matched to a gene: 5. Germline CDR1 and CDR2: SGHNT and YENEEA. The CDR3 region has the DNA TGTGCCAGCAGCTTAAGCGGGAGTGCGGCCGGGGAGCTGTTTTTT. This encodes CASSLSGSAAGELFF. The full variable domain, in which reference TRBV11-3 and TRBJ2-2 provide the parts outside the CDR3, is EAGVVQSPRYKIIEKKQPVAFWCNPISGHNTLYWYLQNLGQGPELLIRYENEEAVDDSQLPKDRFSAERLKGVDSTLKIQPAELGDSAVYLCASSLSGSAAGELFFGEGSRLTVL.

Written as DNA, the CDR3 is TGTGCCAGCAGCGTCGGCTACACCTACAATGAGCAGTTCTTC. Protein product: CASSVGYTYNEQFF. The genes are TRBV5-5 and TRBJ2-1, with D hard to call. The CDR3 totals 14 residues. The germline gives CDR1 SGHKS, CDR2 YYEKEE (reference sequence). Between the trimmed V and J ends, which lost 4 bases and 2 bases, there was a span of 10 bases. The full variable domain, its missing parts supplied by reference TRBV5-5 and TRBJ2-1, is DAGVTQSPTHLIKTRGQQVTLRCSPISGHKSVSWYQQVLGQGPQFIFQYYEKEERGRGNFPDRFSARQFPNYSSELNVNALLLGDSALYLCASSVGYTYNEQFFGPGTRLTVL.

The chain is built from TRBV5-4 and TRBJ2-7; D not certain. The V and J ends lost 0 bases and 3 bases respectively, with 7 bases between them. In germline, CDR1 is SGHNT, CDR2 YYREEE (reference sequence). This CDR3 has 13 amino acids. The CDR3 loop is CASSLGGDYEQYF. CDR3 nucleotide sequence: TGTGCCAGCAGCTTGGGCGGAGACTACGAGCAGTACTTC.

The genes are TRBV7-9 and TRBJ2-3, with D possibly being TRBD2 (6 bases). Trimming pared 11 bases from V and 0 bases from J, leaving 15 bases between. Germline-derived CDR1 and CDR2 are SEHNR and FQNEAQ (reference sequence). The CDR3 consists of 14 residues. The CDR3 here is CASFRGISTDTQYF. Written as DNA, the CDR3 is TGTGCCTCTTTTCGCGGGATCAGCACAGATACGCAGTATTTT.

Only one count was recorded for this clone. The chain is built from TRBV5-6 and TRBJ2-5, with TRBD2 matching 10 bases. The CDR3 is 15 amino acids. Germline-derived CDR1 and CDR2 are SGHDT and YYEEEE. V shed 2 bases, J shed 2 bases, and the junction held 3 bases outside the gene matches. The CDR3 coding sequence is TGTGCCAGCAGCTTACGGACTAGCGGTCAAGAGACCCAGTACTTC. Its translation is CASSLRTSGQETQYF.

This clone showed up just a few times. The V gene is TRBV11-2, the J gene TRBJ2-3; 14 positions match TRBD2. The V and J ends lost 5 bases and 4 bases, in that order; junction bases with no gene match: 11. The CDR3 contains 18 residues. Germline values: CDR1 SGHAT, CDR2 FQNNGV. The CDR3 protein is CASSRPGTSGRGPDTQYF. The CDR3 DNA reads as TGTGCCAGCAGCCGCCCCGGGACTAGCGGGAGAGGGCCAGATACGCAGTATTTT.

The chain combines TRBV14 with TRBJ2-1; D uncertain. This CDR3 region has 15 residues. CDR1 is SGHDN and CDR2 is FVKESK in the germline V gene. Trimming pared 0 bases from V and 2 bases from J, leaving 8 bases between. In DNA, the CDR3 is TGTGCCAGCAGCCAAGAAGGCGGAGCCTACAATGAGCAGTTCTTC. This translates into CASSQEGGAYNEQFF.

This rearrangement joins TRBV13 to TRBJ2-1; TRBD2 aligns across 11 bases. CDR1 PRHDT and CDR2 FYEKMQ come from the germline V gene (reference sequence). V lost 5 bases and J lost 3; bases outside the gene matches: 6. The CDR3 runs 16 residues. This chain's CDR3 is CASSPGTSGGYNEQFF. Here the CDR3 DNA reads TGTGCCAGCAGCCCCGGGACTAGCGGCGGCTACAATGAGCAGTTCTTC.

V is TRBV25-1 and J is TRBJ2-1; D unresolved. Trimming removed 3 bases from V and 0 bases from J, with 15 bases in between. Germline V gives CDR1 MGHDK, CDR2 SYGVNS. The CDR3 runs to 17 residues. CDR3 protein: CASSDPLARASYNEQFF. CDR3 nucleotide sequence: TGTGCCAGCAGTGACCCCCTGGCGAGAGCCTCCTACAATGAGCAGTTCTTC.

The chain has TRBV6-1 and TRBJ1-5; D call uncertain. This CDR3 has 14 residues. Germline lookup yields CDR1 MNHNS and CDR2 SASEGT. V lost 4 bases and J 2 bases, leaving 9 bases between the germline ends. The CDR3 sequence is CASSGQSGNQPQHF. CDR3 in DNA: TGTGCCAGCAGTGGTCAGTCGGGCAATCAGCCCCAGCATTTT.

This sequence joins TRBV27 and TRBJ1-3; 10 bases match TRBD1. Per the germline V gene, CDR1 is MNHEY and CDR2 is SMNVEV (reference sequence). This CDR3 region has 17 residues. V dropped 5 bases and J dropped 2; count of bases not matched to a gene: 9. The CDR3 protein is CASSALRDRGAGNTIYF. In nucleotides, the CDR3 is TGTGCCAGCAGTGCACTTCGGGACAGGGGAGCTGGAAACACCATATATTTT.

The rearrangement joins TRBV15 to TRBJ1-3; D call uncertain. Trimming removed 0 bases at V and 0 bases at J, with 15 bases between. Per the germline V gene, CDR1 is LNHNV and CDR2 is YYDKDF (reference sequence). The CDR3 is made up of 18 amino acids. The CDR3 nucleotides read TGTGCCACCAGCAGAGATCTCGGAGGTGGAAGCTCTGGAAACACCATATATTTT. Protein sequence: CATSRDLGGGSSGNTIYF.

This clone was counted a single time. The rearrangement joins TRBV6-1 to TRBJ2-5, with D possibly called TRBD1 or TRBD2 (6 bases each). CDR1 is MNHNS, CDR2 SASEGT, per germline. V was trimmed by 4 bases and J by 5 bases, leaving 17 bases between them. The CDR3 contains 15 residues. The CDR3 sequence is CASSVEGGGWETQYF. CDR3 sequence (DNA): TGTGCCAGCAGTGTTGAAGGAGGGGGTTGGGAGACCCAGTACTTC.

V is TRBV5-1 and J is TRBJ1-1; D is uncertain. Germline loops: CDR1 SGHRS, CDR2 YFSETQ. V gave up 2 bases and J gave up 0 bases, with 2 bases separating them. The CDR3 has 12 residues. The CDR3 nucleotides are TGCGCCAGCAGCTTAGTGAACACTGAAGCTTTCTTT. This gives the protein CASSLVNTEAFF.